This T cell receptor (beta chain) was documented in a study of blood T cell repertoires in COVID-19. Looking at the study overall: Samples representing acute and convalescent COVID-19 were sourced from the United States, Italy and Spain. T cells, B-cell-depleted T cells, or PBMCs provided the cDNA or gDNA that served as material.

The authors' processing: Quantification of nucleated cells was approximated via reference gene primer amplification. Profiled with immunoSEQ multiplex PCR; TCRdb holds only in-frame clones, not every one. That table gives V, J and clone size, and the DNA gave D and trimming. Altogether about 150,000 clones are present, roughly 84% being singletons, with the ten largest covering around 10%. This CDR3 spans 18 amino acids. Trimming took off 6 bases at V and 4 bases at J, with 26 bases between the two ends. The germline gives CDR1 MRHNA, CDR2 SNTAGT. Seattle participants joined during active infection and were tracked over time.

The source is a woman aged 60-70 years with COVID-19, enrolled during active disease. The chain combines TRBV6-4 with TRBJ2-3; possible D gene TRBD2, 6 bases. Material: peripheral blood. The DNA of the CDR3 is TGTGCCAGCAGCTTCATCTCAATAATCCTAGCGAACCCAGATACGCAGTATTTT. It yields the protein CASSFISIILANPDTQYF.